The rows below give T cell receptor beta chains drawn from one sample of a study of blood T cells in healthy people across ages. TCRdb processed the 5' RACE reads anew with MiXCR; each CDR3 protein has one entry. The sample carries over 950,000 distinct CDR3 sequences, about two fifths recorded once. Material: blood. Receptors originate from a man aged 18 to 29 in good health. Both conserved end residues are part of each CDR3. Fields, in order: J gene, V gene, CDR3 protein.

TRBJ2-1	TRBV20-1	CSATSSGTKQFF
TRBJ2-5	TRBV20-1	CSARDGGSESLPETQYF
TRBJ2-3	TRBV9	CASSVGYSRPDTQYF
TRBJ1-4	TRBV7-2	CASSLGGAREKLFF
TRBJ2-7	TRBV10-3	CAISGQGLENEQYF
TRBJ1-2	TRBV7-9	CASSLDHMINYGYTF
TRBJ1-2	TRBV29-1	CSVCAPGSNYGYTF
TRBJ2-3	TRBV10-3	CATRQGTSTDTQYF
NA	TRBV27	CASSAQGIANYNEQYF
TRBJ1-2	TRBV12-3/TRBV12-4	CASSSGAGLPGGYTF
TRBJ1-2	TRBV6-6	CASTQGTSHGYTF
TRBJ1-1	TRBV7-2	CASRIGESNTEAFF
TRBJ1-1	TRBV7-2	CASSLVPAGRNTEAFF
TRBJ1-2	TRBV2	CASSEGPDGYTF
TRBJ2-4	TRBV24-1	CATSEFIGAKNIQYF
TRBJ2-3	TRBV30	CAWSVYTGDTQYF
TRBJ1-2	TRBV12-3/TRBV12-4	CASSFDSSYGYTF
TRBJ2-5	TRBV4-3	CASSQNLDGQETQYF
TRBJ2-3	TRBV6-1	CASIGGPLTDTQYF
TRBJ2-3	TRBV12-3/TRBV12-4	CASVLSGTVSTDTQYF
TRBJ2-2	TRBV2	CASSSIPYGQGRTGELFF
TRBJ2-5	TRBV28	CASSFSSRDRGPETQYF
TRBJ1-5	TRBV6-1	CASTDRIPPQHF
TRBJ1-1	TRBV7-9	CASSSRTGPEAFF
TRBJ2-7	TRBV4-1	CASSQGQGASVRSSYEQYF
TRBJ1-2	TRBV20-1	CSATHGTENPNYGYTF
TRBJ2-1	TRBV20-1	CSAGPGTSGSEQFF
TRBJ1-5	TRBV2	CASRLGQASNQPQHF
TRBJ1-2	TRBV3-1	CASSQDRRAYGYTF
TRBJ2-4	TRBV12-3/TRBV12-4	CASSLGGETIQYF
TRBJ2-3	TRBV7-8	CASSLAAGSRTDTQYF
TRBJ1-1	TRBV5-6	CASSSGARNTEAFF
TRBJ1-1	TRBV20-1	CSAQDRGANTEGFF
TRBJ2-1	TRBV9	CASSDTPGVLVTQFF